This T cell receptor (beta chain) was retrieved from a study of blood T cell repertoires in COVID-19. Overall study context: Researchers got acute and convalescent COVID-19 samples from the United States, Italy and Spain.

With 3 bases clipped from V and 2 bases from J, the junction kept 5 bases outside the gene matches. CDR1 is KGHSH, CDR2 LQKENI, per germline. This CDR3 spans 15 amino acids. Profiling relied on immunoSEQ multiplex PCR, and the TCRdb table lists in-frame clones only, not all of them. This table has 210,000 or so clones, over 70% appearing once. Enrolled through a virtual design, the participants were between roughly 18 and 100 years of age and came from roughly 22 US areas. Allocation to cohorts depended on clinical history reported by the participants. The chain uses TRBV18 and TRBJ2-7; 9 bases are a match to TRBD1. Material: PBMCs or T cells enriched from blood (not recorded which). This receptor was obtained from a woman in her twenties or thirties who had been exposed to COVID-19. The CDR3 region is CASSPFGTGPYEQYF. As DNA, the CDR3 is TGTGCCAGCTCACCCTTCGGGACAGGGCCCTACGAGCAGTACTTC.